This T cell receptor beta chain was recorded in a study of blood T cell repertoires in COVID-19. Study in general: In each case, the material was cDNA or gDNA derived from T cells, B-cell-depleted T cells, or PBMCs.

The protocol was immunoSEQ multiplex PCR, while the TCRdb copy is restricted to in-frame clones and leaves out a portion. The table shows tens of thousands of clones, with 88% occurring only once. Trimming took 5 bases from V and 7 from J; bases not matched to a gene: 10. There are 15 residues in the CDR3. Germline CDR1 is LGHDT and CDR2 is YNNKEL (reference sequence). This clone is medium-sized within its sample. The clonotype comes from a man in his fifties or sixties with active COVID-19. This chain links TRBV3-1 (or the pseudogene TRBV3-2) with TRBJ2-2, with 7 bases lining up with TRBD2. Material for sequencing was peripheral blood. CDR3 loop: CASSTWAGAGGELFF. The CDR3 DNA is TGTGCCAGCAGCACATGGGCGGGAGCGGGCGGGGAGCTGTTTTTT.